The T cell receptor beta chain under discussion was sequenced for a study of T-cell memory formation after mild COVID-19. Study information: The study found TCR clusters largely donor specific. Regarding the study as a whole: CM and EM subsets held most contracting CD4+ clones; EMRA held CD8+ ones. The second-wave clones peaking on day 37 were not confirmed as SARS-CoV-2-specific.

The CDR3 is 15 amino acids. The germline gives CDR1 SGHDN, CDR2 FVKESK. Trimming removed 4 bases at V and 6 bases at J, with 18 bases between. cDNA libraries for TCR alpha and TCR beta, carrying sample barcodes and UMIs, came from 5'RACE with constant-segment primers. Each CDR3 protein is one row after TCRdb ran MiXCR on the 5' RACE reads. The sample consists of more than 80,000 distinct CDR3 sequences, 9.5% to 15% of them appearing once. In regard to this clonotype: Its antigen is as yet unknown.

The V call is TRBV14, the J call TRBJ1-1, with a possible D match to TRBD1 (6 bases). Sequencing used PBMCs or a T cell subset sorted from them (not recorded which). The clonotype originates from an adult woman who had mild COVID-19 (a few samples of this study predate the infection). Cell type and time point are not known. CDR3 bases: TGTGCCAGCAGCCCCAAGGGGGGGCCAGTGTCTGAAGCTTTCTTT. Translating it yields CASSPKGGPVSEAFF.